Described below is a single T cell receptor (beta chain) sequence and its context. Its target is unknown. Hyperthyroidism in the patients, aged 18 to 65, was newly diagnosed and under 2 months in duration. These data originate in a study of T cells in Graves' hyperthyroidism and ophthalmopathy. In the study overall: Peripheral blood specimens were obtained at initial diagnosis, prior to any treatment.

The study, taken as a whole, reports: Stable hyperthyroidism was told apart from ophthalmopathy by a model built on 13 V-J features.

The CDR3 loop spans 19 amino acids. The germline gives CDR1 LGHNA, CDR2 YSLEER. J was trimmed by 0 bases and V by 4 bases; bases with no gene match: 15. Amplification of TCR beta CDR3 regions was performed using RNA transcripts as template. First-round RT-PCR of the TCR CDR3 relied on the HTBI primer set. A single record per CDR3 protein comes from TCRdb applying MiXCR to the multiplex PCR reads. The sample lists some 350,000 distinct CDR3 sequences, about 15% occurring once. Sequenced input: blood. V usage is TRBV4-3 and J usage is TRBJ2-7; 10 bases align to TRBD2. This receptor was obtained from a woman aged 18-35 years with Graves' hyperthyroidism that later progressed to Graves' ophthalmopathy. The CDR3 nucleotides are TGCGCCAGCAGCCGACCTTCTGGACTAGCGGAGTCGAGCTCCTACGAGCAGTACTTC. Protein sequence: CASSRPSGLAESSSYEQYF.